A single sample gave rise to the 2 T cell receptor beta chains below, sequenced in a study of OX40 agonist ivuxolimab in advanced cancers. Generated by immunoSEQ multiplex PCR, the TCRdb table keeps only in-frame clones and is missing some. This table has more than 65,000 clones, about 85% appearing once. The sequences come from CD4+ or CD8+ T cells sorted from blood, collected in a trial of the OX40 agonist ivuxolimab. These receptors all come from an adult with an advanced solid tumor such as melanoma, head and neck, liver or kidney cancer.

The rearrangement joins TRBV29-1 to TRBJ2-2; 9 bases align to TRBD1. Trimming cost V 6 bases and J 4 bases; bases outside gene matches: 12. CDR3 length: 16 residues. Germline CDR1 reads SQVTM; CDR2 reads ANQGSEA. CDR3 nucleotide sequence: TGCAGCGTCAAGGATACAGGGGGCGCGAGCACCGGGGAGCTGTTTTTT. Amino acids: CSVKDTGGASTGELFF.

The J gene is TRBJ1-2, the V gene TRBV7-3; D gene unclear. Germline lookup yields CDR1 SGHTA and CDR2 FQGTGA. The CDR3 has 15 residues. V dropped 3 bases and J dropped 8 bases, with 19 bases sitting between them. CDR3 loop: CASSFAESTSGGYTF. In nucleotides, the CDR3 is TGTGCCAGCAGCTTTGCGGAGAGTACGTCCGGGGGCTACACCTTC. Based on the CDR3 plus reference TRBV7-3 and TRBJ1-2, the full variable domain is GAGVSQTPSNKVTEKGKYVELRCDPISGHTALYWYRQSLGQGPEFLIYFQGTGAADDSGLPNDRFFAVRPEGSVSTLKIQRTERGDSAVYLCASSFAESTSGGYTFGSGTRLTVV.